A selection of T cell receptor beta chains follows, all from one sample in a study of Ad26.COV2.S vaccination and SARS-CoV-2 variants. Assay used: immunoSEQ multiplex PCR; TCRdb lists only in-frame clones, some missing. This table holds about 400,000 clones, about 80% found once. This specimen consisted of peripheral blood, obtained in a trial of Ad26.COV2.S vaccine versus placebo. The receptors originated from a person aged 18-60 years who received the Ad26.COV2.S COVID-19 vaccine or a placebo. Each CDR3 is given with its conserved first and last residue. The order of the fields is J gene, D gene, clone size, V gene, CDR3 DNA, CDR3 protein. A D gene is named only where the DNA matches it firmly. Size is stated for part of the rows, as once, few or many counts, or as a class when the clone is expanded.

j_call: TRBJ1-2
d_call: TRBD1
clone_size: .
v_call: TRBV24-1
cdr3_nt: TGTGCCACCAGTGACACGACCGGGACAGGGGGCGCAGGTGGCTACACCTTC
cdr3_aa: CATSDTTGTGGAGGYTF

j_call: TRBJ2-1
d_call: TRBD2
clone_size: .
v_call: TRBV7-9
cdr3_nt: TGTGCCCTTAGGCGGGGGAGCTCCTACAATGAGCAGTTCTTC
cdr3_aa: CALRRGSSYNEQFF

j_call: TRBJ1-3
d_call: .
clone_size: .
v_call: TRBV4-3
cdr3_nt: TGCGCCAGCAGCCAAGATGCGGGGATTGGAAACACCATATATTTT
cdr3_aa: CASSQDAGIGNTIYF

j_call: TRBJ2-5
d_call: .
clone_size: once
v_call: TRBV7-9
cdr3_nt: TGTGCCAGCAGCCCGTGGTTAACGGGAACCCAAGAGACCCAGTACTTC
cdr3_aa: CASSPWLTGTQETQYF

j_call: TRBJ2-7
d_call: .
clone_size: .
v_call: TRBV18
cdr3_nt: TGTGCCAGCTCACCTAAGCAGGGTCCCTCCTACGAGCAGTACTTC
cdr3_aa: CASSPKQGPSYEQYF

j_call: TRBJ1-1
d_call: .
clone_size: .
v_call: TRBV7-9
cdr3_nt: TGTGCCAGCAGCTGGGTAAGGGGGTTGGACACTGAAGCTTTCTTT
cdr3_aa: CASSWVRGLDTEAFF

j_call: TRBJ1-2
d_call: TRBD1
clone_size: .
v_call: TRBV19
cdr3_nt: TGTGCCAGTAGTATAACGCCTACCGGGACAGGAGGGTATGGCTACACCTTC
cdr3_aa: CASSITPTGTGGYGYTF

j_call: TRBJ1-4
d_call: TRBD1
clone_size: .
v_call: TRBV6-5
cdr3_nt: TGTGCCAGCAGCAACACAGGGGTCGAAAAACTGTTTTTT
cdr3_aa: CASSNTGVEKLFF

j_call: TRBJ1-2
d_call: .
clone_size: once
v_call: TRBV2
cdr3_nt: TGTGCCAGCATCCCCGGAACGCATACTTATGGCTACACCTTC
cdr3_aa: CASIPGTHTYGYTF

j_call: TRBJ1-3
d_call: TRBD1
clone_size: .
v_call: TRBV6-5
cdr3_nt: TGTGCCAGCAGTACCGGGACAGGGGGAAGAAACACCATATATTTT
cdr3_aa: CASSTGTGGRNTIYF

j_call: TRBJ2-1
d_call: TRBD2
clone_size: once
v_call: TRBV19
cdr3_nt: TGTGCCAGTAGGCCTAGCGGGGAGGGTTACAATGAGCAGTTCTTC
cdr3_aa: CASRPSGEGYNEQFF

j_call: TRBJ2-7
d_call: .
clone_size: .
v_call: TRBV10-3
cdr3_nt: TGTGCCATCAGCAGAGGACGCCTTACCTACGAGCAGTACTTC
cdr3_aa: CAISRGRLTYEQYF

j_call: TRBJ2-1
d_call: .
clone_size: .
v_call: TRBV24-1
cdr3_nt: TGTGCCACCAGTGATTACCCGGGAGCAGCTTTTGATGAGCAGTTCTTC
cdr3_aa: CATSDYPGAAFDEQFF

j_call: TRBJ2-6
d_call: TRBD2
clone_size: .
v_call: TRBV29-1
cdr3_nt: TGCAGCGTTAAGACTAGCGCTGGGGCCAACGTCCTGACTTTC
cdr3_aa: CSVKTSAGANVLTF

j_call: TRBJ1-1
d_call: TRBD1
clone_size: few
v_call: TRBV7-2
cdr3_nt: TGTGCCAGCAGCTTAGGAGTGAGGGGACAGAGGAACACTGAAGCTTTCTTT
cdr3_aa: CASSLGVRGQRNTEAFF

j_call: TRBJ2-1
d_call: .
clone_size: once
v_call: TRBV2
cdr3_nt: TGTGCCAGCAGAACGCCCAGGGCAAACCTCAATGAGCAGTTCTTC
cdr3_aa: CASRTPRANLNEQFF

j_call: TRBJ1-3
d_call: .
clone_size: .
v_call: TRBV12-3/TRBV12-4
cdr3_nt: TGTGCCAGCAGTTTATTGGGAAACACCATATATTTT
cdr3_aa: CASSLLGNTIYF

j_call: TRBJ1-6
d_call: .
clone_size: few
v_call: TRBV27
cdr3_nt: TGTGCCAGCAGTTTGAAGCCCCATTCACCCCTCCACTTT
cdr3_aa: CASSLKPHSPLHF

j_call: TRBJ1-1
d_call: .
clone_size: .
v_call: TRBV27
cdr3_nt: TGTGCCAGCAGTTTAAGGGGTGGGGCAGCTTTCTTT
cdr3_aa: CASSLRGGAAFF

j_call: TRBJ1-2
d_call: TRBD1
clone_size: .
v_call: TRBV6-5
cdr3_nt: TGTGCCAGCCGGGACAGGGTTCTCTATGGCTACACCTTC
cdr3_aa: CASRDRVLYGYTF

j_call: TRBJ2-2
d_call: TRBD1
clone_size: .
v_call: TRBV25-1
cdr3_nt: TGTGCCACCAGGACAGGGCGTTACACCGGGGAGCTGTTTTTT
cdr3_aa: CATRTGRYTGELFF

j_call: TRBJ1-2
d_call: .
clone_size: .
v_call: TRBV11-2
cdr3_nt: TGTGCCAGCAGCCAACCGGGGCGCTATGGCTACACCTTC
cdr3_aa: CASSQPGRYGYTF

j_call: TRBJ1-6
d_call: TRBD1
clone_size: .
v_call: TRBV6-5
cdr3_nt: TGTGCCAGCAGTTGGACAGGGGGAAATTCACCCCTCCACTTT
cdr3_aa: CASSWTGGNSPLHF

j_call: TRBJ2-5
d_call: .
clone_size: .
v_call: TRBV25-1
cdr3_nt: TGTGCCAGCAGTGCCGCCGGGCAGACCCAGTACTTC
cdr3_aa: CASSAAGQTQYF